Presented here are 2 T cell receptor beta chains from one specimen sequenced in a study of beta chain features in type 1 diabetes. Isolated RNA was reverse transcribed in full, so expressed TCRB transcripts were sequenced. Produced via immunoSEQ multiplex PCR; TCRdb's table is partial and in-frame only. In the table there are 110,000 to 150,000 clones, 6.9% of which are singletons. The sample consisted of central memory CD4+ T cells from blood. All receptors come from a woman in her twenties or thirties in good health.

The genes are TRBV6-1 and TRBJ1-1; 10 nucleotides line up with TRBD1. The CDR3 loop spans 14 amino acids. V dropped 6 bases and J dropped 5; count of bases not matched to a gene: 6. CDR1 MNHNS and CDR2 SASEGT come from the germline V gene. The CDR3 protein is CASREWTGGTEAFF. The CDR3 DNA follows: TGTGCCAGCAGAGAGTGGACAGGGGGGACTGAAGCTTTCTTT.

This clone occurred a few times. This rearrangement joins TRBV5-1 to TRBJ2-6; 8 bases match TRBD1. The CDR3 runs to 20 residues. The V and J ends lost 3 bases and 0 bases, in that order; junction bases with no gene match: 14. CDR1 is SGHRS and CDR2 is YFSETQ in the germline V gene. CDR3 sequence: CASSWGQDTLRLSGANVLTF. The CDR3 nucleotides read TGCGCCAGCAGCTGGGGACAGGACACACTAAGACTCTCTGGGGCCAACGTCCTGACTTTC.